This T cell receptor (beta chain) was identified in a study of vaccination effects on CD4 cells after COVID-19. Study at large: In the ViraFEST assay, antigen-specific CD4+ clonotypes were identified by expansion after peptide-pool stimulation. Findings and caveats of the study: There was marked clonal contraction among infection- and vaccine-induced clones late after vaccination.

Trimming pared 3 bases from V and 12 bases from J, leaving 15 bases between. CDR3 length: 13 residues. The germline gives CDR1 LNHDA, CDR2 SQIVND (reference sequence). Assay used: immunoSEQ multiplex PCR; TCRdb lists only in-frame clones, some missing. The sample lists approximately 74,000 clones; 73% were seen once. Upon completion of around ten days in culture, CD4+ T cells were isolated. Either the mRNA-1273 or the BNT162b2 vaccine was given to participants as two doses. In the case of this clone: Its antigen remains unidentified.

The rearrangement uses TRBV19 and TRBJ2-1; possible D gene TRBD2, 5 bases. The receptor's source is a human donor who received a COVID-19 vaccine. Sequencing was performed on CD4+ T cells from PBMCs cultured without peptide, taken after COVID-19 vaccination. CDR3 nucleotide sequence: TGTGCCAGTAGTATTAACCAGCGGTTGATGCAGTTCTTC. Its translation: CASSINQRLMQFF.